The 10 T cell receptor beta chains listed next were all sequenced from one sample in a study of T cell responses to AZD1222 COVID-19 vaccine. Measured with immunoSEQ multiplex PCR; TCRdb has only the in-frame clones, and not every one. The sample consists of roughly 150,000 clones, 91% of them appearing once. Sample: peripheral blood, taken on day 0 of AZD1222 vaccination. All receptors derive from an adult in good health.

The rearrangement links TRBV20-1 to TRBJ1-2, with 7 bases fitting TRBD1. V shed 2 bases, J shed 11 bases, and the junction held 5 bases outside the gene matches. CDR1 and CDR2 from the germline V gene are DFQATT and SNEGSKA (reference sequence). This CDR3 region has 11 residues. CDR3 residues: CSARPRQGYTF. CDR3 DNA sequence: TGCAGTGCTAGACCCCGACAGGGATACACCTTC.

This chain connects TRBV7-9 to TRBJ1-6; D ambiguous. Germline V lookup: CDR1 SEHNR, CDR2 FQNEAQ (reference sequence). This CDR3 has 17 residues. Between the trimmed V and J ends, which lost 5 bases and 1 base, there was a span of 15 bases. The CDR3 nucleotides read TGTGCCAGCAGCCGCTCGGCAGCCGGATCCTATAATTCACCCCTCCACTTT. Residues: CASSRSAAGSYNSPLHF. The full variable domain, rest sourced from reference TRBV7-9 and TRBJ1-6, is DTGVSQNPRHKITKRGQNVTFRCDPISEHNRLYWYRQTLGQGPEFLTYFQNEAQLEKSRLLSDRFSAERPKGSFSTLEIQRTEQGDSAMYLCASSRSAAGSYNSPLHFGNGTRLTVT.

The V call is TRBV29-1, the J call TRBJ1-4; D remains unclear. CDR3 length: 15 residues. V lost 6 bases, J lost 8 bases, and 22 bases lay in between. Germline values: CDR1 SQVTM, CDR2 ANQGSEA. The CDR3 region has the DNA TGCAGCGTCCGACGGGGATCTGGAGAGGCCGAAAAACTGTTTTTT. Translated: CSVRRGSGEAEKLFF.

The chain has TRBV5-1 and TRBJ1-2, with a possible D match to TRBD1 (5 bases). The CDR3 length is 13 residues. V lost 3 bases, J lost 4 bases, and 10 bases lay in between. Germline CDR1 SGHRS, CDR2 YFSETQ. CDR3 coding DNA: TGCGCCAGCAGCTCGGACAATCGCTATGGCTACACCTTC. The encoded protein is CASSSDNRYGYTF.

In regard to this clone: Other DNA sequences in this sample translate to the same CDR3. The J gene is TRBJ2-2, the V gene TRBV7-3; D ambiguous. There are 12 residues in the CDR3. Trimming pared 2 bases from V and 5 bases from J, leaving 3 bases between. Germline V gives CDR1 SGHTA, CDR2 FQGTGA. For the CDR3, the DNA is TGTGCCAGCAGCTTAGGGACCGGGGAGCTGTTTTTT. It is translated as CASSLGTGELFF.

CDR3 in amino acids: CASSQETGPDTQYF. The DNA of the CDR3 is TGCGCCAGCAGCCAAGAGACGGGGCCAGATACGCAGTATTTT. The chain is built from TRBV4-3 and TRBJ2-3, with D perhaps given as TRBD1 or TRBD2 (5 bases each). This CDR3 is 14 amino acids long. Germline V gene sequence: CDR1 LGHNA, CDR2 YSLEER. Trimming took off 0 bases at V and 4 bases at J, with 8 bases between the two ends.

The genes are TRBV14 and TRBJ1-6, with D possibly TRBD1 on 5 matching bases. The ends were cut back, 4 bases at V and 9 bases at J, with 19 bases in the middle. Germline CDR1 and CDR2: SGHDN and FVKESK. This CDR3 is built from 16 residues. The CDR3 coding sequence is TGTGCCAGCAGCCTTGGACTCCCTAAGGGACTTTCACCCCTCCACTTT. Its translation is CASSLGLPKGLSPLHF. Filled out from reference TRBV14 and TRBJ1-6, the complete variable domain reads EAGVTQFPSHSVIEKGQTVTLRCDPISGHDNLYWYRRVMGKEIKFLLHFVKESKQDESGMPNNRFLAERTGGTYSTLKVQPAELEDSGVYFCASSLGLPKGLSPLHFGNGTRLTVT.

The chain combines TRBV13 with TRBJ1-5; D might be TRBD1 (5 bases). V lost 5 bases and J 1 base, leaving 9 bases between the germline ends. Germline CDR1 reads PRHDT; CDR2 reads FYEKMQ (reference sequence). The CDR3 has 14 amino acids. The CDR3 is CASSPPGSNQPQHF. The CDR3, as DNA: TGTGCCAGCAGCCCCCCAGGGAGCAATCAGCCCCAGCATTTT. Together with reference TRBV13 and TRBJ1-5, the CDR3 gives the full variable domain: AAGVIQSPRHLIKEKRETATLKCYPIPRHDTVYWYQQGPGQDPQFLISFYEKMQSDKGSIPDRFSAQQFSDYHSELNMSSLELGDSALYFCASSPPGSNQPQHFGDGTRLSIL.

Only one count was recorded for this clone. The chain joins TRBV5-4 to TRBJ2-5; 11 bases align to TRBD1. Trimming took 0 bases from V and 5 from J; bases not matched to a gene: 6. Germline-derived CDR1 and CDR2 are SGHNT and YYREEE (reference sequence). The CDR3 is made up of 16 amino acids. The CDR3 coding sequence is TGTGCCAGCAGCTTGGCCAGGACAGGGGGCGAGGAGACCCAGTACTTC. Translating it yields CASSLARTGGEETQYF.

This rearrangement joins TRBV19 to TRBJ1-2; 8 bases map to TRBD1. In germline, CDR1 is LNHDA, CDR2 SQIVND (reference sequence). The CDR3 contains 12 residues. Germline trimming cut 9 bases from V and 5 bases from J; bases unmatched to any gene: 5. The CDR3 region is CASDGTGYGYTF. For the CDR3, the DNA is TGTGCCAGCGACGGGACAGGATATGGCTACACCTTC.